This T cell receptor beta chain emerged from a study of blood T cell repertoires in COVID-19. Germline CDR1 reads SNHLY; CDR2 reads FYNNEI. The CDR3 runs 17 residues. V lost 6 bases and J lost 0; bases outside the gene matches: 7. Generated by immunoSEQ multiplex PCR, the TCRdb table keeps only in-frame clones and is missing some. This table holds just under 350,000 clones, approximately 89% found once. The chain has TRBV2 and TRBJ2-6; 8 nucleotides agree with TRBD2. The sample taken for sequencing was peripheral blood. This TCR was recovered from a woman aged 18-35 years who had recovered from COVID-19. CDR3 DNA sequence: TGTGCCAGCAGGCCGCTAGCGGGCCTCTCTGGGGCCAACGTCCTGACTTTC. This gives the protein CASRPLAGLSGANVLTF.